Below, 2 T cell receptor beta chains from the same sample are listed, as sequenced in a study of beta chain features in type 1 diabetes. Expressed TCRB transcripts were sequenced because the entire RNA isolate underwent reverse transcription. Assay: immunoSEQ multiplex PCR; the TCRdb copy retains only in-frame clones and omits some. The sample records under 150,000 clones, nearly 50% being singletons. The sequenced sample was Tregs from blood. The receptor set was obtained from a man between 18 and 29 years old in good health.

This sequence joins TRBV5-1 and TRBJ2-3; 13 bases are a match to TRBD2. The CDR3 contains 17 residues. Trimming cost V 1 base and J 4 bases; bases outside gene matches: 6. CDR1 and CDR2 (germline): SGHRS, YFSETQ. CDR3 amino acids: CASSLMGLAGRADTQYF. In DNA form, the CDR3 reads TGCGCCAGCAGCTTGATGGGACTAGCGGGAAGGGCAGATACGCAGTATTTT.

This chain joins TRBV27 and TRBJ2-5; 9 nucleotides line up with TRBD2. The CDR3 spans 15 residues. CDR1 is MNHEY, CDR2 SMNVEV, per germline (reference sequence). The junction had 8 bases not matched to a gene; V was cut back by 5 bases and J by 4 bases. The CDR3 here is CASSTQGLALETQYF. CDR3 DNA sequence: TGTGCCAGCAGTACCCAAGGACTAGCGTTAGAGACCCAGTACTTC.